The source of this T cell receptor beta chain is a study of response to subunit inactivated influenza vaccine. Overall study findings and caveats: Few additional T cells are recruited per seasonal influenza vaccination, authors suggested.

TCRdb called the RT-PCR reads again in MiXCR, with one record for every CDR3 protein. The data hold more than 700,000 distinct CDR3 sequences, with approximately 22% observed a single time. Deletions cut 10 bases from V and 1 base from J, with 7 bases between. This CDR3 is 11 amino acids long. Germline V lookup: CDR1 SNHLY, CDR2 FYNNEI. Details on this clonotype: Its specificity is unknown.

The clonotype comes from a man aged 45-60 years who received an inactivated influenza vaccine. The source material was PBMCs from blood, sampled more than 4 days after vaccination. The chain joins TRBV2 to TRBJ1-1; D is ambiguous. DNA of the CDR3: TGTGCCATGCGAGCGAACACTGAAGCTTTCTTT. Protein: CAMRANTEAFF.